A single sample gave rise to the 8 T cell receptor beta chains below, sequenced in a study of blood T cell repertoires in COVID-19. TCRdb's table, derived via immunoSEQ multiplex PCR, lists solely in-frame clones and lacks some. Of about 67,000 clones listed, approximately 88% are singletons. The specimen was peripheral blood. These receptor sequences come from a woman over 75 with acute or convalescent COVID-19.

This clone was seen a few times. J is TRBJ1-1 and V is TRBV5-4; 9 bases map to TRBD1. Germline CDR1 reads SGHNT; CDR2 reads YYREEE (reference sequence). This CDR3 has 15 residues. V was pared by 4 bases and J by 2 bases, with 6 bases of the junction left unmatched. CDR3 nucleotides: TGTGCCAGCAGCGCTACGGGACAGGGAAACACTGAAGCTTTCTTT. It yields the protein CASSATGQGNTEAFF.

V and J are TRBV15 and TRBJ1-5; TRBD1 might be the D (5 bases). Trimming cost V 0 bases and J 10 bases, with 13 bases left between them. Germline CDR1 LNHNV, CDR2 YYDKDF (reference sequence). The CDR3 totals 14 residues. DNA of the CDR3: TGTGCCACCAGCAGAGACGGGGGGGTGGTTCCCCAGCATTTT. It is translated as CATSRDGGVVPQHF.

This chain joins TRBV5-6 and TRBJ2-2; D gene ambiguous. The V gene's germline CDR1 is SGHDT and CDR2 YYEEEE. V was trimmed by 4 bases and J by 4 bases, leaving 8 bases between them. This CDR3 comprises 13 residues. The CDR3 here is CASSLVPTGELFF. The CDR3 coding sequence is TGTGCCAGCAGCCTAGTCCCCACCGGGGAGCTGTTTTTT.

The V call is TRBV28, the J call TRBJ2-3, with unresolved D. CDR1 is MDHEN and CDR2 is SYDVKM in the germline V gene. The CDR3 is 14 residues long. Trimming removed 5 bases at V and 6 bases at J, with 15 bases between. CDR3 loop: CASSPLVGQDTQYF. The CDR3 coding sequence is TGTGCCAGCAGTCCCTTAGTGGGCCAGGATACGCAGTATTTT. The variable domain in full, with the rest retrieved from reference TRBV28 and TRBJ2-3, is DVKVTQSSRYLVKRTGEKVFLECVQDMDHENMFWYRQDPGLGLRLIYFSYDVKMKEKGDIPEGYSVSREKKERFSLILESASTNQTSMYLCASSPLVGQDTQYFGPGTRLTVL.

This clone has just a few counts. This chain joins TRBV4-1 and TRBJ2-7; a possible D gene is TRBD1 (5 bases). This CDR3 has 17 amino acids. The germline gives CDR1 MGHRA, CDR2 YSYEKL. Trimming pared 3 bases from V and 2 bases from J, leaving 20 bases between. CDR3 nucleotide sequence: TGCGCCAGCAGCCAGTTCGCAGGGATTCTCACTACCTACGAGCAGTACTTC. This gives the protein CASSQFAGILTTYEQYF.

This chain links TRBV18 with TRBJ1-4, with 7 bases lining up with TRBD1. Germline lookup yields CDR1 KGHSH and CDR2 LQKENI. There are 14 residues in the CDR3. V was pared by 3 bases and J by 8 bases, with 6 bases of the junction left unmatched. The chain's CDR3 is CASSPTGAREKLFF. The CDR3 DNA reads TGTGCCAGCTCACCTACAGGGGCTAGGGAAAAACTGTTTTTT.

The CDR3 DNA reads TGCGCCAGCAGCCAAGCTCTAGGAGGCCCGCACCCTTCTGGAAACACCATATATTTT. This encodes CASSQALGGPHPSGNTIYF. This chain uses TRBV4-1 with TRBJ1-3; D not certain. Per germline, CDR1 MGHRA and CDR2 YSYEKL. The CDR3 spans 19 residues. V was clipped by 1 base and J by 1 base, with 20 bases between them.

The genes are TRBV28 and TRBJ2-5; weak D call: TRBD1 (6 bases). This CDR3 is built from 13 residues. Germline V gives CDR1 MDHEN, CDR2 SYDVKM. The V end was cut by 7 bases, the J end by 5 bases, with 14 bases between. The DNA of the CDR3 is TGTGCCAGCAAGAACAGGGCCCCGGAGACCCAGTACTTC. It is translated as CASKNRAPETQYF.